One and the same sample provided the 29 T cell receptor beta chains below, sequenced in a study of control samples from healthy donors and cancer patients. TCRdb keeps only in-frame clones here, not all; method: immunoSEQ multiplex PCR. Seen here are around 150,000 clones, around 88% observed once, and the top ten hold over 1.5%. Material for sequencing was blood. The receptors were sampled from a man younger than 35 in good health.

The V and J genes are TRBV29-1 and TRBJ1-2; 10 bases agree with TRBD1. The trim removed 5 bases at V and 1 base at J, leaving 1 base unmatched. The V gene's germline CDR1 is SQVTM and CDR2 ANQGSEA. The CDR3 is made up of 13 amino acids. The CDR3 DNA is TGCAGCGTTCGGACAGGGGGTAACTATGGCTACACCTTC. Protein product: CSVRTGGNYGYTF. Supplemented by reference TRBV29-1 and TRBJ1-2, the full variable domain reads SAVISQKPSRDICQRGTSLTIQCQVDSQVTMMFWYRQQPGQSLTLIATANQGSEATYESGFVIDKFPISRPNLTFSTLTVSNMSPEDSSIYLCSVRTGGNYGYTFGSGTRLTVV.

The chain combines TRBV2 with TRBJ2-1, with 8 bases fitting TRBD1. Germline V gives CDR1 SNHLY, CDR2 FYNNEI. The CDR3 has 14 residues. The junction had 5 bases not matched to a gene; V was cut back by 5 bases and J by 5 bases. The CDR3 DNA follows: TGTGCCAGCAGTTCTAGGACAGGGAACAATGAGCAGTTCTTC. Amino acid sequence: CASSSRTGNNEQFF.

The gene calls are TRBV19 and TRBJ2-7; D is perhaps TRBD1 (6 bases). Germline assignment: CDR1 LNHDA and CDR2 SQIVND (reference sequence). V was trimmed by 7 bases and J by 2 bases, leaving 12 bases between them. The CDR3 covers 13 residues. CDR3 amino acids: CASKEKGAYEQYF. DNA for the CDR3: TGTGCCAGTAAGGAGAAGGGGGCCTACGAGCAGTACTTC.

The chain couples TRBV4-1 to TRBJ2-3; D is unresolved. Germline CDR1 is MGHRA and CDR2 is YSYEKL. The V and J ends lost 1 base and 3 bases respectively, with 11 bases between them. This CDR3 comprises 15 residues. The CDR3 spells CASSQVGGLTDTQYF. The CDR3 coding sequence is TGCGCCAGCAGCCAAGTAGGCGGATTGACAGATACGCAGTATTTT.

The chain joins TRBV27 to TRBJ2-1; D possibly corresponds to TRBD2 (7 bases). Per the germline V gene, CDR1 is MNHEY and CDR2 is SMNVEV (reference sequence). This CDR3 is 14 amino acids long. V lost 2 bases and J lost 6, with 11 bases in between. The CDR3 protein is CASSLVGGPNEQFF. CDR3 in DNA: TGTGCCAGCAGTTTAGTGGGGGGGCCCAATGAGCAGTTCTTC.

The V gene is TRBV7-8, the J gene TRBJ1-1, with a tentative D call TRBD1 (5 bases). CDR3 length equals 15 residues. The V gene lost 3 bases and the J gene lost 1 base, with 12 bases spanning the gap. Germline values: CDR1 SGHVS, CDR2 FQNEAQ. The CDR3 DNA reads TGTGCCAGCAGCTTGACCGGGACGCAGAACACTGAAGCTTTCTTT. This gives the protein CASSLTGTQNTEAFF.

CDR3 DNA sequence: TGTGCCAGCAGTTGGACCCCCAGGGATGAGCAGTTCTTC. Translation gives CASSWTPRDEQFF. This chain links TRBV7-3 with TRBJ2-1; TRBD1 is a possible D gene (5 bases). This CDR3 has 13 amino acids. V lost 6 bases to trimming and J lost 8 bases, with 14 bases between them. Germline V gene sequence: CDR1 SGHTA, CDR2 FQGTGA.

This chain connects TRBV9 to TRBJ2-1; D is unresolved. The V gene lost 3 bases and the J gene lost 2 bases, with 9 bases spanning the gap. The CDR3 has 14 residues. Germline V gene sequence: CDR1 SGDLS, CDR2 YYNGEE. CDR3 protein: CASSARAPYNEQFF. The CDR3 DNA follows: TGTGCCAGCAGCGCCCGCGCGCCCTACAATGAGCAGTTCTTC.

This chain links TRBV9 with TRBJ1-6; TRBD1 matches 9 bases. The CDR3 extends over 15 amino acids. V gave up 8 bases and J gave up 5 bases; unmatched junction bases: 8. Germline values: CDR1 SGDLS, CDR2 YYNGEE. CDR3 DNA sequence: TGTGCCAGTTCCCGGGACAGGGCTAATAATTCACCCCTCCACTTT. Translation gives CASSRDRANNSPLHF.

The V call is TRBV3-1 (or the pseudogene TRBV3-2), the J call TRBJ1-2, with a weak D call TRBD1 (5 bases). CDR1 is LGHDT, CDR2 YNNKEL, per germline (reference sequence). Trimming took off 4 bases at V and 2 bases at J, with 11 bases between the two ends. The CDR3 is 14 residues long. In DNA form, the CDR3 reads TGTGCCAGCAGCCCGGGACGGGTGAACTATGGCTACACCTTC. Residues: CASSPGRVNYGYTF.

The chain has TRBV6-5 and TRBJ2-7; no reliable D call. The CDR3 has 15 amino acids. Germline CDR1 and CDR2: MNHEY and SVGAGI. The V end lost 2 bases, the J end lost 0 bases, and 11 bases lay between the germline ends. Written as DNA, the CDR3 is TGTGCCAGCAGTTACCGTCCCGCCGCCTCCTACGAGCAGTACTTC. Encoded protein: CASSYRPAASYEQYF.

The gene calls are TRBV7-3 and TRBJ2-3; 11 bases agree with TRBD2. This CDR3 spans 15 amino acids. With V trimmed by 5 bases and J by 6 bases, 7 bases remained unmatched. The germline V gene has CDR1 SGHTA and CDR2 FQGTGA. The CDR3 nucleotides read TGTGCCAGCAGCCGTAGCGGGGGGGCCTTGGATACGCAGTATTTT. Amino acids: CASSRSGGALDTQYF.

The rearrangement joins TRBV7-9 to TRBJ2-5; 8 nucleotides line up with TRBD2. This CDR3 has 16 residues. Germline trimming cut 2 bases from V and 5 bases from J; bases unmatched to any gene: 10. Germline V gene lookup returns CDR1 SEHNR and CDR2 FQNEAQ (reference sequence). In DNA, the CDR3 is TGTGCCAGCAGCTTAAGGAGCGGGGGCCTCGGGGAGACCCAGTACTTC. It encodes CASSLRSGGLGETQYF.

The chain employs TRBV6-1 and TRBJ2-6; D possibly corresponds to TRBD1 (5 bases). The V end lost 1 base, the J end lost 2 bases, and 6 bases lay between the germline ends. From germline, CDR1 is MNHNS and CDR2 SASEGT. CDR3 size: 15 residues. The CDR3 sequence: CASSEGGAGANVLTF. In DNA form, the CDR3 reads TGTGCCAGCAGTGAAGGGGGCGCTGGGGCCAACGTCCTGACTTTC.

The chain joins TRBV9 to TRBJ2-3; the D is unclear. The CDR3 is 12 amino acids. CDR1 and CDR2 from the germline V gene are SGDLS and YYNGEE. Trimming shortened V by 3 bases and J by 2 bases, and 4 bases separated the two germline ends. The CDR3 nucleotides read TGTGCCAGCAGCGAATACACAGATACGCAGTATTTT. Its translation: CASSEYTDTQYF.

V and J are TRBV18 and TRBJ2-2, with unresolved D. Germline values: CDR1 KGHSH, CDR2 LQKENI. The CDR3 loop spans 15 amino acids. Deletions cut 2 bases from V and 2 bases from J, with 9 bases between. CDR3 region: CASSPGFGNTGELFF. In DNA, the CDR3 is TGTGCCAGCTCACCAGGGTTTGGAAACACCGGGGAGCTGTTTTTT.

CDR3 bases: TGTGCCAGCAGCGGTACCGGGACTAGCCCCGGGGAGCTGTTTTTT. Translation gives CASSGTGTSPGELFF. The V and J genes are TRBV13 and TRBJ2-2; 9 bases align to TRBD2. CDR1 and CDR2 (germline): PRHDT, FYEKMQ (reference sequence). After removal of 5 bases from V and 6 bases from J, the junction contained 7 bases not matched to a gene. The CDR3 totals 15 residues.

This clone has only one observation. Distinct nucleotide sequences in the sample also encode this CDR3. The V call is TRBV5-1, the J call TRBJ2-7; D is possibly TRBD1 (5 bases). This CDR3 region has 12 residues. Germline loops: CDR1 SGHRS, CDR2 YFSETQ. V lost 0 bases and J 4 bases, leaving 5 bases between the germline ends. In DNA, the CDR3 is TGCGCCAGCAGCTTGGAGGGGTACGAGCAGTACTTC. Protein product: CASSLEGYEQYF. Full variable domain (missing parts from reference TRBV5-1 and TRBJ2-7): KAGVTQTPRYLIKTRGQQVTLSCSPISGHRSVSWYQQTPGQGLQFLFEYFSETQRNKGNFPGRFSGRQFSNSRSEMNVSTLELGDSALYLCASSLEGYEQYFGPGTRLTVT.

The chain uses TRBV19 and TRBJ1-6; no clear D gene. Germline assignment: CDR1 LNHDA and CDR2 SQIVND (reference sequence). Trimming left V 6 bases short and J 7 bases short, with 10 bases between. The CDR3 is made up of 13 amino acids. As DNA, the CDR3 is TGTGCCAGTAGCCCCGCAGAAAATTCACCCCTCCACTTT. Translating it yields CASSPAENSPLHF. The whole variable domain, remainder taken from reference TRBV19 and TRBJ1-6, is DGGITQSPKYLFRKEGQNVTLSCEQNLNHDAMYWYRQDPGQGLRLIYYSQIVNDFQKGDIAEGYSVSREKKESFPLTVTSAQKNPTAFYLCASSPAENSPLHFGNGTRLTVT.

CDR3 amino acids: CASTGRPNTEAFF. The CDR3 DNA is TGTGCCAGTACGGGCAGACCGAACACTGAAGCTTTCTTT. The chain joins TRBV19 to TRBJ1-1; no clear D gene. Deletions cut 7 bases from V and 1 base from J, with 10 bases between. Per the germline V gene, CDR1 is LNHDA and CDR2 is SQIVND (reference sequence). The CDR3 sequence is 13 residues long.

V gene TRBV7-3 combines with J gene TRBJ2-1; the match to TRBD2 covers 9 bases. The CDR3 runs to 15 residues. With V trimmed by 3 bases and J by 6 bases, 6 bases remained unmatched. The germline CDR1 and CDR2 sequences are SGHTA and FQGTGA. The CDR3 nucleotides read TGTGCCAGCAGCTTGCGGGGGGGCCTCTCCAATGAGCAGTTCTTC. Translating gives CASSLRGGLSNEQFF.

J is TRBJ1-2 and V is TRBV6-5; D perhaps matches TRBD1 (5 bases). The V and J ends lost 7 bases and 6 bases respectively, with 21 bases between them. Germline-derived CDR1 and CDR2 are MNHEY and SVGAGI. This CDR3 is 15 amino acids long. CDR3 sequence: CASKSRDGYFDGYTF. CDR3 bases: TGTGCCAGCAAAAGTCGGGACGGATATTTCGATGGCTACACCTTC.

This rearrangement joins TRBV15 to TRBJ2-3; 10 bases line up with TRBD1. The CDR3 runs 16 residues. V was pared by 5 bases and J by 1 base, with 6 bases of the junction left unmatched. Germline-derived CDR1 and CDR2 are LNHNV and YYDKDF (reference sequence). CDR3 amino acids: CATSRHGTGGTDTQYF. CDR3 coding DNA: TGTGCCACCAGCCGCCACGGGACAGGGGGCACAGATACGCAGTATTTT.

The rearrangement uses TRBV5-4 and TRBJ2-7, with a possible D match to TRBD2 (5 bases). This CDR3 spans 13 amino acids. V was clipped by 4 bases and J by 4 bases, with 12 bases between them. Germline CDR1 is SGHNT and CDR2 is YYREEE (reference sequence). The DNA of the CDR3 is TGTGCCAGCAGCACTACGGCGGGTTACGAGCAGTACTTC. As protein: CASSTTAGYEQYF.

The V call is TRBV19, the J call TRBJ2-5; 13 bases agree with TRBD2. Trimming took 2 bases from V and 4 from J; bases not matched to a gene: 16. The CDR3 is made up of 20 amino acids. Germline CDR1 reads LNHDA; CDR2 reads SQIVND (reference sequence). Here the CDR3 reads CASSIHPRLAGGDVVETQYF. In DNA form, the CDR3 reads TGTGCCAGTAGTATACACCCGCGACTAGCGGGGGGCGACGTAGTAGAGACCCAGTACTTC.

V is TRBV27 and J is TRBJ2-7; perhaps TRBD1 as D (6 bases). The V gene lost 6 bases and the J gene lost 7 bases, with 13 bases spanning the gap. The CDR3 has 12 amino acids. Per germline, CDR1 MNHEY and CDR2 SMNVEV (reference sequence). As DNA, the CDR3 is TGTGCCAGCAGACCCCAGGGGTGGGAGCAGTACTTC. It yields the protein CASRPQGWEQYF.

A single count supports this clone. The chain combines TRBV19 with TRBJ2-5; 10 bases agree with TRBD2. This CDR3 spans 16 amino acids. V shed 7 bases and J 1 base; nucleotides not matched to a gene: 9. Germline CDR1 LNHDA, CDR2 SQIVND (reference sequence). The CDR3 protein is CASKLRASGGQETQYF. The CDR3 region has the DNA TGTGCCAGTAAACTTAGAGCTAGCGGGGGCCAAGAGACCCAGTACTTC.

In DNA, the CDR3 is TGTGCCAGTAGTATATCGGCGGGGTCGCGCGGCTACACCTTC. Residues: CASSISAGSRGYTF. The chain combines TRBV19 with TRBJ1-2; D is undetermined. The CDR3 contains 14 residues. Germline assignment: CDR1 LNHDA and CDR2 SQIVND (reference sequence). Deletions cut 2 bases from V and 8 bases from J, with 15 bases between.

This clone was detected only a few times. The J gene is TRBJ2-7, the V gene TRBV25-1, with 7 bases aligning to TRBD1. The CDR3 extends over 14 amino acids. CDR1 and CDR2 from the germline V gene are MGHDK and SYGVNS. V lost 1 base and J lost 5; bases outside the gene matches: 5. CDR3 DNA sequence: TGTGCCAGCAGTGAATGGGGACAGTCCCACGAGCAGTACTTC. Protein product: CASSEWGQSHEQYF.